This note documents a single T cell receptor (beta chain) sequence. This clonotype came up many times. The specificity of this receptor is unknown. No much larger clone is present one base from it, and per-base qualities are unavailable. This sample was included in a study of read filtering for tumor transcriptome and immune sequencing (TCRdb year 2020). Regarding the research as a whole: Of the patients in the cohort, approximately 16 were male and over 11 were female, and their mean age was approximately 71 years, with a range of about 47 to 80. As a main aim, a read-filtering strategy for immune repertoire data was addressed, with the specific question being whether clonotypes supported by a single read should be removed. After DNase treatment, whole-transcriptome libraries were prepared with the TruSeq RNA Access Library Prep Kit. Per sample, about 3.5 to 11 million TCR-region mapped reads were obtained with IR-seq, compared with only about 80 to 1,300 with RNA-seq. Under revised international staging, 8 or 9 patients fell into R-ISS I, some 15 into R-ISS II and about 7 into R-ISS III. TCR repertoires obtained by targeted immune repertoire sequencing and by bulk whole-transcriptome sequencing performed on the same bone marrow samples were compared. Here is what the overall study found, with its caveats: The sorted CD138-negative fraction was a mixed bone marrow immune population, not purified T cells. Single-read clonotypes made up around 82% of clonotypes but roughly 3.2% of total reads in IR-seq, and 70% to 75% of clonotypes and about 45% of reads in RNA-seq. The correlation between IR-seq and RNA-seq shared clonotype proportions rose when single-read clonotypes were removed. Compared with RNA-seq, IR-seq captured clonotypes at much greater depth and more reliably, and a smaller IR-seq throughput was enough to identify most of the shared clonotypes.

V sheds 2 bases and J sheds 5 bases, leaving 12 bases between their ends. Looking up the germline V gene yields CDR1 SGHTA and CDR2 FQGNSA. From the cysteine up to the phenylalanine, the CDR3 has a length of 15 residues. The DNA shown is the 45-base CDR3, in frame from base 1. Starting from 400 to 450 ng RNA, TCR libraries were constructed with the Immunoverse kit using molecular barcoded adaptors that cover the alpha/delta and beta/gamma chains. TCR library preparation used the same RNA that was used for transcriptome sequencing. Sequencing of TCR libraries was carried out on an Illumina HiSeq 4000 with 2 x 150 cycles. The original pipeline was this. MiXCR aligned TCR reads to human V, D, J and C references and assembled the aligned reads into CDR3 clonotypes, with quality filtering and error correction included. Clonotype counts and gene usage diversity were analyzed with the tcR package in R. Raw mapping reads were checked after the RNA-seq reads had been mapped by STAR aligner version 2.5.3a onto the human GRCh37 genome. To test how sequencing depth affected the clonotypes detected, IR-seq fastq files were randomly downsampled with Seqtk 1.3. TCRdb trimmed public reads at Q25 via fastp, called clones via MiXCR and kept in-frame beta chains. Rows are combined by CDR3 protein, so each entry shows the most common genes and DNA. The V and J calls shown here were made by TCRdb, not taken from the authors' results. The sample table contains fewer than 75,000 distinct CDR3 sequences; only one count was recorded for 20% of them. The leading ten clones occupy about a sixth of the sample.

Bone marrow was sampled from every patient at the time of active disease. Isolation of bone marrow mononuclear cells was performed by Ficoll-Hypaque density gradient centrifugation. Myeloma plasma cells were removed and CD138-negative cells were obtained by negative selection following labeling with CD138 magnetic microbeads on a MACS separator. Flow cytometry on an Attune NxT with CD138 antibodies was used to check the purity of the isolated cells. Total RNA was extracted with TRIzol reagent and quantified with a NanoDrop spectrophotometer. Paired RNA-seq and IR-seq were performed on the CD138-negative bone marrow sample of each patient.

The chain links TRBV7-2 with TRBJ1-4; the D gene is unclear. This sequence originates from a donor at least 40 years old with multiple myeloma. Sequences were obtained from a population of CD138-negative cells sorted from bone marrow. This sample's cell subset or site label indicates: bone marrow mononuclear cells depleted of CD138+ plasma/myeloma cells by negative magnetic selection. The nucleotide sequence is given as TGTGCCAGCAGCTTACGGGGTACTCGGAATGAAAAACTGTTTTTT. Its coded protein is CASSLRGTRNEKLFF.